This TCR beta chain was recorded in a study of technical replicates of blood from a handful of donors. V trimming: 3 bases; J trimming: 0 bases; junction bases outside the gene matches: 4. Germline V gives CDR1 SQVTM, CDR2 ANQGSEA. CDR3 length: 15 amino acids. Profiling relied on immunoSEQ multiplex PCR, and the TCRdb table lists in-frame clones only, not all of them. The sample holds roughly 70,000 clones, around 94% seen once. This receptor was identified in a human donor in good health. This rearrangement joins TRBV29-1 to TRBJ2-1, with 8 bases aligning to TRBD2. Sequencing was done on a sample of T cells isolated from PBMCs. CDR3 nucleotide sequence: TGCAGCGTTGAGAAGCGGGAGATCTCCTACAATGAGCAGTTCTTC. Its protein product is CSVEKREISYNEQFF.